These T cell receptor beta chains were read from a single sample in a study of tumor-infiltrating lymphocytes in oesophageal squamous cell carcinoma. TCRdb ran MiXCR on the PCR reads and lists one entry per CDR3 protein. The sample shows under 20,000 distinct CDR3 sequences, around 44% of them seen only once. Source material: esophageal tumor tissue. The receptors come from a male donor with esophageal squamous cell carcinoma. Each CDR3 is given with its conserved first and last residue. A D gene is named only where the DNA matches it firmly. Expanded clones are given a class, and other clones once, few, many or no size at all.

D,J,length,size,V,CDR3,DNA
NA,TRBJ1-6,12,many,TRBV6-1,CASEVSGGAFNF,TGTGCCAGCGAAGTGTCCGGGGGGGCTTTTAACTTT
NA,TRBJ2-2,15,many,TRBV7-3,CASSFGPGNTGELFF,TGTGCCAGCAGCTTCGGCCCAGGGAACACCGGGGAGCTGTTTTTT
TRBD2,TRBJ2-1,15,medium-sized,TRBV6-1,CASSYTSGGVNEQFF,TGTGCCAGCAGTTATACTAGCGGGGGGGTGAATGAGCAGTTCTTC
TRBD2,TRBJ2-7,14,many,TRBV7-3,CASSPQAGGPEQYF,TGTGCCAGCAGCCCCCAAGCGGGAGGGCCCGAGCAGTACTTC
TRBD2,TRBJ2-7,16,medium-sized,TRBV6-6,CASSYVPGRSSYEQYF,TGTGCCAGCAGTTACGTGCCCGGGAGGAGCTCCTACGAGCAGTACTTC
TRBD2,TRBJ2-7,17,NA,TRBV10-3,CAISEMASGSQAYEQYF,TGTGCCATCAGTGAGATGGCTAGCGGGAGCCAGGCCTACGAGCAGTACTTC
NA,TRBJ2-7,13,many,TRBV7-2,CASSLAVGYEQYF,TGTGCCAGCAGCTTAGCGGTAGGGTACGAGCAGTACTTC
NA,TRBJ2-1,14,NA,TRBV19,CASTPGTLYNEQFF,TGTGCCAGTACCCCGGGGACTTTATACAATGAGCAGTTCTTC
NA,TRBJ2-5,13,NA,TRBV28,CASSLEGGETQYF,TGTGCCAGCAGTTTAGAGGGAGGAGAGACCCAGTACTTC
NA,TRBJ2-7,14,NA,TRBV7-6,CASEPGPLLYEQYF,TGTGCTAGCGAGCCAGGGCCGTTATTATACGAGCAGTACTTC
NA,TRBJ1-2,13,many,TRBV14,CASSQAGRYGYTF,TGTGCCAGCAGCCAAGCAGGCCGCTATGGCTACACCTTC